The present T cell receptor (beta chain) was sequenced within a study of siplizumab effects on memory and regulatory T cells. TCR templates, roughly 10^5 per sample, were assayed. Only in-frame clones appear in the TCRdb table, and some are missing; sequencing was by immunoSEQ multiplex PCR. The sample lists some 120,000 clones; approximately 92% were seen once. Points on this clone: The antigen is not known.

Findings of the study overall: In roughly 75-97% of proliferating CD4+ or CD8+ clones, a naive or memory phenotype could not be assigned. Memory cells seemed less diverse than naive T cells, which also seemed major contributors to the alloresponse.

The CDR3 is 14 amino acids. Trimming cost V 0 bases and J 1 base, with 7 bases left between them. Germline V gene lookup returns CDR1 SGHKS and CDR2 YYEKEE (reference sequence). Sequencing input: non-Treg CD4+ T cells sorted from blood. The chain is built from TRBV5-5 and TRBJ2-5; D is ambiguous. This clonotype was obtained from a human donor in good health. The CDR3 loop reads CASSLGGIQETQYF. The CDR3 DNA is TGTGCCAGCAGCTTGGGCGGCATCCAAGAGACCCAGTACTTC.